A single sample is the source of the 26 T cell receptor beta chains below, sequenced in a study of T-cell memory formation after mild COVID-19. From the 5' RACE reads, TCRdb called clonotypes with MiXCR, one entry per CDR3 protein. The profile covers 550,000 to 650,000 distinct CDR3 sequences, with 17% appearing a single time and 8.1% taken by the ten largest. The specimen sequenced was PBMCs or a T cell subset sorted from them (not recorded which). All receptors derive from an adult woman who had mild COVID-19 (a few samples of this study predate the infection). Cell type and time point are not known.

The table lists this clonotype with a few counts. The rearrangement links TRBV9 to TRBJ2-5; D not resolved. With 4 bases removed from V and 5 bases from J, the gap between germline ends came to 18 bases. The CDR3 covers 15 residues. The germline CDR1 and CDR2 sequences are SGDLS and YYNGEE. CDR3 nucleotide sequence: TGTGCCAGCAGCCGCGTGTCGCGTGGTCTGGAGACCCAGTACTTC. Residues: CASSRVSRGLETQYF.

The chain recombines TRBV7-9 with TRBJ2-1, with 8 bases fitting TRBD1. Germline CDR1 SEHNR, CDR2 FQNEAQ (reference sequence). The CDR3 has 20 residues. The V segment lost 4 bases and the J segment 2 bases; nucleotides outside the gene matches: 19. This CDR3 is CASSSRRGGQAKGAYNEQFF. For the CDR3, the DNA is TGTGCCAGCAGCTCGCGACGTGGGGGACAGGCGAAGGGTGCCTACAATGAGCAGTTCTTC.

This sequence joins TRBV12-3 or TRBV12-4 and TRBJ1-5, with 10 bases lining up with TRBD1. Trimming cost V 5 bases and J 0 bases; bases outside gene matches: 7. The CDR3 runs to 17 residues. The DNA for the CDR3 is TGTGCCAGCAGTCCCCGGGACAGGGGAAATAGCAATCAGCCCCAGCATTTT. Protein sequence: CASSPRDRGNSNQPQHF.

The chain combines TRBV27 with TRBJ2-1, with D possibly being TRBD1 (6 bases). The germline V gene encodes CDR1 MNHEY and CDR2 SMNVEV (reference sequence). Trimming cost V 5 bases and J 9 bases, with 26 bases left between them. This CDR3 is built from 17 residues. The DNA of the CDR3 is TGTGCCAGCAGTCCCCAAAGTTACTCTTCCGACAGGAGTGAGCAGTTCTTC. This encodes CASSPQSYSSDRSEQFF.

Concerning this clonotype: Mismatch with germline at one junction end may stem from a read error. The rearrangement links TRBV9 to TRBJ2-3, with D tentatively TRBD2 (6 bases). The CDR3 extends over 14 amino acids. CDR1 SGDLS and CDR2 YYNGEE come from the germline V gene. CDR3 loop: CAISAYSGVDTQYF. The CDR3 bases are TGTGCCATCAGCGCCTACTCGGGGGTAGATACGCAGTATTTT.

The V gene is TRBV5-1, the J gene TRBJ2-3, with D perhaps TRBD1 or TRBD2 (5 bases each). V was cut by 4 bases and J by 0 bases, with 12 bases left in between. CDR1 is SGHRS, CDR2 YFSETQ, per germline. The length of the CDR3 is 15 residues. The CDR3 reads CASSARGASTDTQYF. CDR3 in DNA: TGCGCCAGCAGCGCAAGAGGGGCCAGCACAGATACGCAGTATTTT.

The table lists this clonotype with many counts. The rearrangement joins TRBV29-1 to TRBJ1-1; D remains unclear. This CDR3 spans 10 amino acids. CDR1 is SQVTM and CDR2 is ANQGSEA in the germline V gene. Trimming shortened V by 5 bases and J by 10 bases, and 11 bases separated the two germline ends. CDR3 sequence (DNA): TGCAGCGTTCTGCTCTGGGGAGCTTTCTTT. This codes for CSVLLWGAFF.

A few counts support this clonotype. V and J are TRBV5-5 and TRBJ2-1; no clear D gene. Germline CDR1 SGHKS, CDR2 YYEKEE (reference sequence). CDR3 length: 15 residues. V shed 0 bases and J shed 0 bases, with 7 bases lying between them. For the CDR3, the DNA is TGTGCCAGCAGCTTGGTCGAAAACTCCTACAATGAGCAGTTCTTC. It translates to CASSLVENSYNEQFF.

The chain has TRBV4-1 and TRBJ1-5; D is perhaps TRBD1 (6 bases). There are 17 residues in the CDR3. Germline CDR1 and CDR2: MGHRA and YSYEKL. The V and J ends lost 2 bases and 1 base respectively, with 15 bases between them. The CDR3 DNA is TGCGCCAGCAGCCAATCCCCGACAGGAGTAAGCAATCAGCCCCAGCATTTT. Encoded protein: CASSQSPTGVSNQPQHF.

The chain recombines TRBV27 with TRBJ2-5; D perhaps matches TRBD1 (5 bases). The CDR3 loop spans 13 amino acids. V dropped 5 bases and J dropped 4 bases, with 11 bases sitting between them. Germline CDR1 MNHEY, CDR2 SMNVEV (reference sequence). The CDR3: CASSGQGLETQYF. In DNA form, the CDR3 reads TGTGCCAGCAGTGGGCAGGGTCTAGAGACCCAGTACTTC.

V usage is TRBV4-1 and J usage is TRBJ1-2, with 7 nucleotides matching TRBD1. Germline V lookup: CDR1 MGHRA, CDR2 YSYEKL. CDR3 length: 14 residues. V lost 3 bases to trimming and J lost 8 bases; unmatched junction nucleotides: 9. CDR3 in amino acids: CASSQWPEGGGYTF. In DNA form, the CDR3 reads TGCGCCAGCAGCCAGTGGCCTGAAGGGGGCGGCTACACCTTC.

The sample holds a few counts of this clonotype. The chain has TRBV12-3 or TRBV12-4 and TRBJ2-5, with D perhaps assigned TRBD1 or TRBD2 (5 bases each). This CDR3 has 14 residues. Trimming shortened V by 6 bases and J by 7 bases, and 18 bases separated the two germline ends. The DNA for the CDR3 is TGTGCCAGCAGCTCGGGACGAATCGGAGTGACCCAGTACTTC. This codes for CASSSGRIGVTQYF.

The rearrangement links TRBV9 to TRBJ2-7, with a weak D call TRBD1 (5 bases). Germline CDR1 and CDR2: SGDLS and YYNGEE. V lost 2 bases and J 1 base, leaving 13 bases between the germline ends. This CDR3 has 15 amino acids. For the CDR3, the DNA is TGTGCCAGCAGCGTCTCCGACAGACCATCCTACGAGCAGTACTTC. It specifies CASSVSDRPSYEQYF.

The chain links TRBV3-1 to TRBJ2-2; D unresolved. V dropped 0 bases and J dropped 3 bases, with 14 bases sitting between them. Germline-derived CDR1 and CDR2 are LGHDT and YNNKEL (reference sequence). This CDR3 is built from 17 residues. The CDR3 protein is CASSQDLRTAYTGELFF. CDR3 bases: TGTGCCAGCAGCCAAGATCTTAGAACAGCCTACACCGGGGAGCTGTTTTTT. Looking up the rest from reference TRBV3-1 and TRBJ2-2 gives the full variable domain: DTAVSQTPKYLVTQMGNDKSIKCEQNLGHDTMYWYKQDSKKFLKIMFSYNNKELIINETVPNRFSPKSPDKAHLNLHINSLELGDSAVYFCASSQDLRTAYTGELFFGEGSRLTVL.

The chain uses TRBV2 and TRBJ2-3; D gene ambiguous. CDR3 length: 15 residues. Trimming left V 2 bases short and J 6 bases short, with 15 bases between. Germline V gene lookup returns CDR1 SNHLY and CDR2 FYNNEI. Written as DNA, the CDR3 is TGTGCCAGCAGTGAAATGAGTTTGTTTGGGGATACGCAGTATTTT. The encoded protein is CASSEMSLFGDTQYF.

This clonotype was detected only a few times. The chain combines TRBV5-4 with TRBJ1-2, with TRBD1 identical over 7 bases. CDR1 is SGHNT, CDR2 YYREEE, per germline (reference sequence). The CDR3 totals 12 residues. V trimming: 7 bases; J trimming: 10 bases; junction bases outside the gene matches: 10. CDR3 protein: CASGSLTGAYTF. The CDR3 DNA is TGTGCCAGCGGTTCCCTAACAGGGGCCTACACCTTC.

This clonotype occurred a few times. The V call is TRBV12-3 or TRBV12-4, the J call TRBJ1-3; D not resolved. This CDR3 is built from 14 residues. V lost 6 bases and J 0 bases, leaving 9 bases between the germline ends. CDR3 bases: TGTGCCAGCAGCGGGTGGGACTCTGGAAACACCATATATTTT. Residues: CASSGWDSGNTIYF.

J is TRBJ2-5 and V is TRBV5-1, with D possibly matching TRBD2 (6 bases). This CDR3 has 13 amino acids. The V gene lost 4 bases and the J gene lost 5 bases, with 12 bases spanning the gap. Germline CDR1 SGHRS, CDR2 YFSETQ. The chain's CDR3 is CASSQAGGETQYF. CDR3 coding DNA: TGCGCCAGCAGCCAAGCGGGCGGGGAGACCCAGTACTTC. The full variable domain, rest sourced from reference TRBV5-1 and TRBJ2-5, is KAGVTQTPRYLIKTRGQQVTLSCSPISGHRSVSWYQQTPGQGLQFLFEYFSETQRNKGNFPGRFSGRQFSNSRSEMNVSTLELGDSALYLCASSQAGGETQYFGPGTRLLVL.

The chain links TRBV4-1 to TRBJ2-3, with TRBD1 matching 7 bases. The CDR3 runs 15 residues. CDR1 is MGHRA and CDR2 is YSYEKL in the germline V gene. With V trimmed by 1 base and J by 5 bases, 6 bases remained unmatched. In nucleotides, the CDR3 is TGCGCCAGCAGCCAAGTAAGGACAGGCGAAGATACGCAGTATTTT. This gives the protein CASSQVRTGEDTQYF.

This clonotype was recorded a few times. CDR3 residues: CSVEEGSDRSTEAFF. The CDR3 DNA sequence: TGCAGCGTTGAAGAGGGATCTGACAGAAGCACTGAAGCTTTCTTT. This chain links TRBV29-1 with TRBJ1-1; D possibly corresponds to TRBD1 (5 bases). The germline V gene encodes CDR1 SQVTM and CDR2 ANQGSEA. This CDR3 contains 15 residues. Trimming took 0 bases from V and 4 from J, leaving 15 bases between them.

The rearrangement joins TRBV12-3 or TRBV12-4 to TRBJ1-5; D gene unclear. The CDR3 is 13 residues long. V dropped 3 bases and J dropped 9 bases, with 12 bases sitting between them. CDR3 protein: CASSLSGVGPQHF. CDR3 nucleotides: TGTGCCAGCAGTTTGAGCGGGGTCGGGCCCCAGCATTTT.

The chain links TRBV27 to TRBJ1-1, with D unclear. The CDR3 runs 14 residues. V dropped 8 bases and J dropped 3 bases, with 16 bases sitting between them. CDR1 and CDR2 from the germline V gene are MNHEY and SMNVEV (reference sequence). CDR3 coding DNA: TGTGCCAGCTCCCCTCTTTCCCCGGACACTGAAGCTTTCTTT. Its translation is CASSPLSPDTEAFF.

This rearrangement joins TRBV5-1 to TRBJ2-3; 15 nucleotides line up with TRBD2. Germline V gene lookup returns CDR1 SGHRS and CDR2 YFSETQ. This CDR3 spans 16 amino acids. Germline trimming cut 4 bases from V and 4 bases from J; bases unmatched to any gene: 4. CDR3 amino acids: CASSGGLAGGPDTQYF. The CDR3, as DNA: TGCGCCAGCAGCGGAGGACTAGCGGGAGGGCCAGATACGCAGTATTTT.

V usage is TRBV12-3 or TRBV12-4 and J usage is TRBJ2-1; TRBD2 aligns across 11 bases. V lost 5 bases, J lost 7 bases, and 4 bases stayed unmatched. The CDR3 consists of 14 residues. Here the CDR3 reads CASSRTSGWNEQFF. The CDR3 DNA reads as TGTGCCAGCAGTCGGACTAGCGGGTGGAATGAGCAGTTCTTC.

This clonotype was counted only a few times. The rearrangement uses TRBV7-9 and TRBJ1-1; TRBD1 agrees at 8 bases. The germline V gene has CDR1 SEHNR and CDR2 FQNEAQ (reference sequence). This CDR3 spans 16 amino acids. V lost 1 base and J lost 5; bases outside the gene matches: 9. The CDR3 sequence: CASSLGLLDRETEAFF. The CDR3 DNA is TGTGCCAGCAGCTTAGGTCTGCTGGACAGGGAAACTGAAGCTTTCTTT.

This clonotype was seen a handful of times. The chain carries TRBV7-9 and TRBJ2-1, with D possibly matching TRBD1 (5 bases). CDR3 length: 14 residues. Germline CDR1 reads SEHNR; CDR2 reads FQNEAQ (reference sequence). Trimming took 1 base from V and 5 from J, leaving 9 bases between them. This CDR3 is CASSLVQGHNEQFF. For the CDR3, the DNA is TGTGCCAGCAGCTTAGTCCAGGGCCACAATGAGCAGTTCTTC.